This T cell receptor beta chain was documented in a study of CD8 T cells in ankylosing spondylitis. Overall study results and limits: Reactive arthritis synovial fluid and blood previously showed some of these motif variants.

The CDR3 sequence is 13 residues long. V dropped 6 bases and J dropped 0 bases, with 9 bases sitting between them. The germline V gene has CDR1 SGHTA and CDR2 FQGNSA. This clonotype was found many times. Its antigen is as yet unknown. TCRdb re-derived calls from the 5' RACE reads in MiXCR, one entry per CDR3 protein. Of more than 150,000 distinct CDR3 sequences in the sample, 15% to 20% are singletons; the top ten hold 4.3%. The chain carries TRBV7-2 and TRBJ2-7; D is ambiguous. Sequencing was performed on blood, either unsorted or a sorted T cell fraction (not recorded which). This TCR derives from a male donor under 30 with ankylosing spondylitis or in good health (not recorded which). CDR3 sequence reads: CASRESVSYEQYF. The CDR3 region has the DNA TGTGCCAGCAGGGAATCAGTCTCCTACGAGCAGTACTTC.